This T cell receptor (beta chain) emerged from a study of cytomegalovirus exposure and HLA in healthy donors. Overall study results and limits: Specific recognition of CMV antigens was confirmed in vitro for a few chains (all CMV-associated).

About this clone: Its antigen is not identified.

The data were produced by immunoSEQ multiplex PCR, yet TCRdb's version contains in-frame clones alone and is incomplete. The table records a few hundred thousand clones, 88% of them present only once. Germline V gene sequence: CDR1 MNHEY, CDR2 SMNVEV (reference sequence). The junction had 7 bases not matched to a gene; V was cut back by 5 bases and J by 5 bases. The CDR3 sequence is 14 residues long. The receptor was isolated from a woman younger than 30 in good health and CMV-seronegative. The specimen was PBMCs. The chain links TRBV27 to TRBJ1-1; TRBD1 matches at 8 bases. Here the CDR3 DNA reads TGTGCCAGCAGTACCGACAGGGGATCTACTGAAGCTTTCTTT. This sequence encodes CASSTDRGSTEAFF.